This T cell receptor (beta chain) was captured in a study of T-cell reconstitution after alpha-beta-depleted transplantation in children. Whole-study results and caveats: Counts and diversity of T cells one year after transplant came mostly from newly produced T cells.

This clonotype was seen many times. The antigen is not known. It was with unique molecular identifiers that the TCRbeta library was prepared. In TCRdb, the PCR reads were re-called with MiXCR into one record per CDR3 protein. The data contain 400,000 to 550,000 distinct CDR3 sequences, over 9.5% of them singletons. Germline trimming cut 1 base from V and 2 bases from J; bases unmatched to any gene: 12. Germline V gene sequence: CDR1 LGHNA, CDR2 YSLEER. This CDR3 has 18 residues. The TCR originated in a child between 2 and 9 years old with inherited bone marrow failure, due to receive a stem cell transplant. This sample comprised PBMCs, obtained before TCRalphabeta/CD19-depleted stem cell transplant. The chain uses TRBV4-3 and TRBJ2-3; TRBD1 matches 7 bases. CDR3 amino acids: CASSQGEVNRGITDTQYF. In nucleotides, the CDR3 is TGCGCCAGCAGCCAAGGAGAGGTCAACAGGGGTATCACAGATACGCAGTATTTT.